A selection of T cell receptor beta chains follows, all from one sample in a study of T cell repertoires in cytomegalovirus infection. The antigens of these receptors remain unknown. One entry per CDR3 protein results from TCRdb running MiXCR on the reads. Of 600,000 to 700,000 distinct CDR3 sequences listed, roughly 36% are singletons. Sequenced material: cultured PBMCs, taken from culture after CMV antigen stimulation. The receptor set was obtained from a human donor in good health (CMV status not recorded). Some clones in this sample may be carry-over from other donors' samples. CDR3s include the opening cysteine and the closing phenylalanine or tryptophan. The D gene is left open where the match is weak. Some rows mark clone size as missing; the rest say once, few, many or name a class of expanded clone.

v_call,clone_size,d_call,j_call,cdr3_nt,cdr3_aa
TRBV7-9,NA,NA,TRBJ1-5,TGTGCCAGCAGCTTAGGGGGACTCGATCAGCCCCAGCATTTT,CASSLGGLDQPQHF
TRBV7-9,few,NA,TRBJ1-2,TGTGCCAGCAGCTTAGTTACGGAAAACTATGGCTACACCTTC,CASSLVTENYGYTF
TRBV25-1,NA,NA,TRBJ2-7,TGTGCCAGCCTTGGAGAACCCTACGAGCAGTACTTC,CASLGEPYEQYF
TRBV7-2,many,NA,TRBJ1-1,TGTGCCAGCAGCTTAGCGGCGAACACTGAAGCTTTCTTT,CASSLAANTEAFF
TRBV7-2,many,TRBD2,TRBJ2-3,TGTGCCAGCACCACTAGCGGATTCACAGATACGCAGTATTTT,CASTTSGFTDTQYF
TRBV18,NA,NA,TRBJ2-2,TGTGCCAGCTCCAAATCCGCCGGGGGAAGCACCGGGGAGCTGTTTTTT,CASSKSAGGSTGELFF
TRBV6-6,NA,NA,TRBJ1-6,TGTGCCACCGAGGCGGGGGTCGGGGATTCACCCCTCCACTTT,CATEAGVGDSPLHF
TRBV27,NA,NA,TRBJ2-3,TGTGCCGTATCAAACGGGCAGGCGGGCACAGATACGCAGTATTTT,CAVSNGQAGTDTQYF
TRBV7-8,NA,TRBD1,TRBJ2-5,TGTGCCAGCAGCGGCCGGGACAGGGGTGGTGGGGCACAAGAGACCCAGTACTTC,CASSGRDRGGGAQETQYF
TRBV6-1,few,TRBD2,TRBJ2-1,TGTGCCAGCATTCCGTGGGGACTAGCGGGAAGAAGCTCCTACAATGAGCAGTTCTTC,CASIPWGLAGRSSYNEQFF
TRBV9,NA,NA,TRBJ2-1,TGTGCCAGCAGCGTAGCGCGGGGACATGAGCAGTTCTTC,CASSVARGHEQFF
TRBV7-9,NA,NA,TRBJ2-1,TGTGCCAGCAGCTTATCAGGGGGGGACAATGAGCAGTTCTTC,CASSLSGGDNEQFF
TRBV7-8,few,NA,TRBJ1-1,TGTGCCAGCAGCCCTTATAGGATGAACACTGAAGCTTTCTTT,CASSPYRMNTEAFF
TRBV15,NA,TRBD1,TRBJ1-5,TGTGCCTCCCGCCCGGACAGGGTTAGCAATCAGCCCCAGCATTTT,CASRPDRVSNQPQHF
TRBV10-3,NA,TRBD2,TRBJ2-7,TGTGCCATCAGCGGAGGGACTAGCGGCACCTACGAGCAGTACTTC,CAISGGTSGTYEQYF
TRBV7-2,many,NA,TRBJ1-5,TGTGCCAGCAGCCCGGGAGGGGGGCAGCCCCAGCATTTT,CASSPGGGQPQHF
TRBV14,NA,NA,TRBJ1-1,TGTGCCAGCAGCCATCGAGGAGTGAACACTGAAGCTTTCTTT,CASSHRGVNTEAFF
TRBV11-2,NA,NA,TRBJ2-6,TGTGCCAGCAGCTTAGAGGGTTTACCCCGTCTTTTCTCTGGGGCCAACGTCCTGACTTTC,CASSLEGLPRLFSGANVLTF
TRBV11-2,NA,TRBD2,TRBJ2-1,TGTGCCAGCAGTGACCTCGGGGGGTTGGACTACAATGAGCAGTTCTTC,CASSDLGGLDYNEQFF
TRBV11-2,few,NA,TRBJ1-1,TGTGCCAGCAGCTTGGTCCAGTGGGGGAACACTGAAGCTTTCTTT,CASSLVQWGNTEAFF
TRBV6-5,few,NA,TRBJ1-1,TGTGCCAGCCGCGGGGTCTGGACTGAAGCTTTCTTT,CASRGVWTEAFF
TRBV5-1,few,NA,TRBJ1-6,TGCGCCAGCAGCTTATATGGCGGGGAGGATTCACCCCTCCACTTT,CASSLYGGEDSPLHF
TRBV10-3,few,TRBD1,TRBJ2-2,TGTGCCATCAGTGAAGGGGGAGACAGGGGCGTCACCGGGGAGCTGTTTTTT,CAISEGGDRGVTGELFF
TRBV7-8,few,TRBD2,TRBJ2-1,TGTGCCAGCAGCTTAGGGGCGGGGGATCCGTCCTACAATGAGCAGTTCTTC,CASSLGAGDPSYNEQFF
TRBV11-2,once,NA,TRBJ2-1,TGTGCCAGCAGCTTAGTCCCTGTTGGCTCCTACAATGAGCAGTTCTTC,CASSLVPVGSYNEQFF
TRBV2,few,NA,TRBJ2-2,TGTGCCAGCAAACGTAGGGCCGGGGAGCTGTTTTTT,CASKRRAGELFF
TRBV6-2/TRBV6-3,few,TRBD1,TRBJ1-1,TGTGCCAGCAGTGCCTACAGGGGGCGGCGTGCTGGTGAAGCTTTCTTT,CASSAYRGRRAGEAFF
TRBV10-3,few,TRBD2,TRBJ2-7,TGTGCCATCAGTGACAGTGGTAGCGGGGGCTACGAGCAGTACTTC,CAISDSGSGGYEQYF
TRBV2,few,NA,TRBJ2-1,TGTGCCAGCAGTAAACTAGTCAATAGGGCCAATGAGCAGTTCTTC,CASSKLVNRANEQFF
TRBV27,NA,NA,TRBJ2-1,TGTGCCAGCAGTTCCCCCGGTCTGCTCCTAAACTACAATGAGCAGTTCTTC,CASSSPGLLLNYNEQFF
TRBV7-9,many,NA,TRBJ2-2,TGTGCCAGCAGCGCACCCGGACAAACTTTGAGCGGGGAGCTGTTTTTT,CASSAPGQTLSGELFF
TRBV6-5,NA,TRBD1,TRBJ1-2,TGTGCCAGCAGTTACTCGGGGACAGGGACCGACGGCTACACCTTC,CASSYSGTGTDGYTF